Shown below are 7 T cell receptor beta chains from a single sample sequenced in a study of blood T cell repertoires in COVID-19 (dated by TCRdb to 2020 to 2021). Library method: the immunoSEQ multiplex PCR assay. TCRdb obtained this table from immuneACCESS and retained in-frame rearrangements with V and J assigned. These tables miss some clones; where compared with another copy, unresolved V genes account for less than half of the shortfall, and the remainder is unexplained. The sample table contains some 260,000 clones; only one count was recorded for nearly 90% of them. The top ten clonotypes cover about 0.74% of the sample. The specimen was peripheral blood. The receptors here all came from a woman in her twenties or thirties with acute or convalescent COVID-19.

The V gene is TRBV19, the J gene TRBJ2-7; the match to TRBD2 covers 7 bases. V lost 4 bases, J lost 6 bases, and 12 bases stayed unmatched. The CDR3 is 15 amino acids. CDR1 and CDR2 (germline): LNHDA, SQIVND (reference sequence). The DNA of the CDR3 is TGTGCCAGTAGTAGCCAAGCGGGACCCTCACTCGAGCAGTACTTC. This encodes CASSSQAGPSLEQYF.

This sequence joins TRBV7-9 and TRBJ2-7; 8 bases fit TRBD1. V dropped 5 bases and J dropped 3; count of bases not matched to a gene: 12. This CDR3 is 16 amino acids long. CDR1 and CDR2 from the germline V gene are SEHNR and FQNEAQ (reference sequence). The CDR3 loop reads CASSPAGTGRFYEQYF. The DNA of the CDR3 is TGTGCCAGCAGCCCCGCCGGGACAGGACGTTTCTACGAGCAGTACTTC.

The chain is built from TRBV6-5 and TRBJ2-1; 7 bases align to TRBD2. Unmatched junction bases numbered 3, after V lost 4 bases and J lost 3 bases. Germline V gene data show CDR1 as MNHEY and CDR2 as SVGAGI. This CDR3 is built from 14 residues. The CDR3 sequence: CASSLREIYNEQFF. CDR3 DNA sequence: TGTGCCAGCAGTTTGCGGGAGATCTACAATGAGCAGTTCTTC.

The chain carries TRBV10-3 and TRBJ2-5; 10 bases map to TRBD2. The CDR3 is 15 residues long. Germline V CDR1 and CDR2: ENHRY, SYGVKD. J gave up 3 bases and V 3 bases, and 4 bases lay outside the gene matches. The CDR3 sequence: CAISDWLAGEETQYF. The CDR3 nucleotides read TGTGCCATCAGTGACTGGCTAGCGGGAGAAGAGACCCAGTACTTC.

This clone was seen more than once but under ten times. V gene TRBV6-2 or TRBV6-3 combines with J gene TRBJ1-4; D call uncertain. CDR1 MNHEY and CDR2 SVGEGT come from the germline V gene. CDR3 length: 13 residues. Trimming pared 5 bases from V and 10 bases from J, leaving 14 bases between. The CDR3 bases are TGTGCCAGCAGTCTTCAGGTGGAGGGAAAACTGTTTTTT. Translating gives CASSLQVEGKLFF.

The chain couples TRBV6-5 to TRBJ1-5, with TRBD1 matching 10 bases. Germline lookup yields CDR1 MNHEY and CDR2 SVGAGI. V shed 8 bases and J 5 bases; nucleotides not matched to a gene: 9. The CDR3 length is 15 residues. The DNA for the CDR3 is TGTGCCAGCTCCTGGACAGGGGGAGTTGATCAGCCCCAGCATTTT. Amino acids: CASSWTGGVDQPQHF.

V and J are TRBV6-2 or TRBV6-3 and TRBJ2-7; 9 positions match TRBD2. The CDR3 covers 15 residues. Germline V lookup: CDR1 MNHEY, CDR2 SVGEGT. Trimming at V came to 6 bases and at J to 7 bases, leaving 13 bases not matched to a gene. CDR3 protein: CASSPPSSGSGEQYF. The CDR3 region has the DNA TGTGCCAGCAGCCCCCCGAGTAGCGGGAGCGGGGAGCAGTACTTC.